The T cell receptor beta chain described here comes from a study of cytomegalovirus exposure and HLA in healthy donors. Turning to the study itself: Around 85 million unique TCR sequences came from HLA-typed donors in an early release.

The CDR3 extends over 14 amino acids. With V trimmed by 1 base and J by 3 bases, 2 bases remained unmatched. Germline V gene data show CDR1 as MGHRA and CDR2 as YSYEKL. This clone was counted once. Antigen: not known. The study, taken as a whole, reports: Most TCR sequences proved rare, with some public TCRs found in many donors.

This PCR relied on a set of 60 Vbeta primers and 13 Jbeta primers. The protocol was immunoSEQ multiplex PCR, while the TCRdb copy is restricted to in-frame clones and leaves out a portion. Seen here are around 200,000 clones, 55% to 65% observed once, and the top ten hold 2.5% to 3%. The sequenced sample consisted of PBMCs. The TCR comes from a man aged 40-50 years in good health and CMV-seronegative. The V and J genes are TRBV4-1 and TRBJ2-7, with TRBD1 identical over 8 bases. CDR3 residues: CASSQVTGGYEQYF. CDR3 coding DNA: TGCGCCAGCAGCCAAGTAACAGGGGGCTACGAGCAGTACTTC.